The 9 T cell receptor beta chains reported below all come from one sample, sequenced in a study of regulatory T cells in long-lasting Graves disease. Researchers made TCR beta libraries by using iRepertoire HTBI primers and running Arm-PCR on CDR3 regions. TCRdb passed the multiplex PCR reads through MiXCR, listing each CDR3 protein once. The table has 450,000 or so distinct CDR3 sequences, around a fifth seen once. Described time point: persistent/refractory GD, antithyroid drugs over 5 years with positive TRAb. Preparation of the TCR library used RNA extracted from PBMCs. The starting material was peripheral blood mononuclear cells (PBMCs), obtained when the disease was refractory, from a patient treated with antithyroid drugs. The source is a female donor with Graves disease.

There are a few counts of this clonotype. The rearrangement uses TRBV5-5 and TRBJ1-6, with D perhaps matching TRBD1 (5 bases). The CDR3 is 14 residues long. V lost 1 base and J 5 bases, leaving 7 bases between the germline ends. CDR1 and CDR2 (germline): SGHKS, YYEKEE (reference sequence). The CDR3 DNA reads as TGTGCCAGCAGCTTGCGAGGGGATAATTCACCCCTCCACTTT. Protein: CASSLRGDNSPLHF.

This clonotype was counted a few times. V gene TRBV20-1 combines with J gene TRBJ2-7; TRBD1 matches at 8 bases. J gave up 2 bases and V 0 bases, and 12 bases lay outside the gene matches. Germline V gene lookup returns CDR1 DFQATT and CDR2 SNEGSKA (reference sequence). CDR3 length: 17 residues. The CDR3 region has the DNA TGCAGTGCTAGAGATCCTTTTTCGGACAGGGCACCCTACGAGCAGTACTTC. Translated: CSARDPFSDRAPYEQYF.

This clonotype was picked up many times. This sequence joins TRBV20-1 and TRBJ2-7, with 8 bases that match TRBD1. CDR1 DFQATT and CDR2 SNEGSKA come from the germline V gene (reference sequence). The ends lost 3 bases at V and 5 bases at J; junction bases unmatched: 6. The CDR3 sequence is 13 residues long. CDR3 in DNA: TGCAGTGCTAGCGGACAGGGCGCCCACGAGCAGTACTTC. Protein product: CSASGQGAHEQYF.

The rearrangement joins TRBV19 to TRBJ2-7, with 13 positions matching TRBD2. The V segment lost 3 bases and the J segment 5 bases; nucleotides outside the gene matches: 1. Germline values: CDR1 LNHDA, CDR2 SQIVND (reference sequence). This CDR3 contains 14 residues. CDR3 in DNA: TGTGCCAGTAGTATCGGACTAGCGGGAGACGAGCAGTACTTC. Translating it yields CASSIGLAGDEQYF.

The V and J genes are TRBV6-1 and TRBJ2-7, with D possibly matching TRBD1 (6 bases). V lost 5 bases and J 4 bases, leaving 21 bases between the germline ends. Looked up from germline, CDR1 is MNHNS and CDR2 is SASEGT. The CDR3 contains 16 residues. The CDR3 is CASSKDRTEFWYEQYF. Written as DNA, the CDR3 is TGTGCCAGCAGTAAAGACAGGACGGAGTTTTGGTACGAGCAGTACTTC.

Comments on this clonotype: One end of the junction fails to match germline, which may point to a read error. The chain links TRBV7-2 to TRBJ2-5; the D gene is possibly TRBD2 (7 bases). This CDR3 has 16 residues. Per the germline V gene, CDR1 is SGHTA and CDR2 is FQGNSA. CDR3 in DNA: TGTGCCAGCAGATTAGGGGGGGTGGGTGTCGGAGAGACCCAGTACTTC. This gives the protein CASRLGGVGVGETQYF.

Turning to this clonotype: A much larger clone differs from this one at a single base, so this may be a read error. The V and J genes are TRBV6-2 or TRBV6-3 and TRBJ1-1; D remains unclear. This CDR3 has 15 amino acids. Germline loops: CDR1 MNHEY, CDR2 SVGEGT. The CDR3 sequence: CAGSEAHTVGTEAFF. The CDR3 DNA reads TGTGCCGGCAGTGAAGCCCATACGGTGGGTACTGAAGCTTTCTTT.

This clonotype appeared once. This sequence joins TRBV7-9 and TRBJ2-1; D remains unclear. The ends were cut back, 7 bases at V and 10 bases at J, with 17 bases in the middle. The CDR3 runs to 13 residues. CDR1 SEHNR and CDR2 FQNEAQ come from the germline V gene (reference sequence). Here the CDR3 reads CASTPPNPEEQFF. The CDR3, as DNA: TGTGCCAGCACCCCTCCAAACCCGGAGGAGCAGTTCTTC.

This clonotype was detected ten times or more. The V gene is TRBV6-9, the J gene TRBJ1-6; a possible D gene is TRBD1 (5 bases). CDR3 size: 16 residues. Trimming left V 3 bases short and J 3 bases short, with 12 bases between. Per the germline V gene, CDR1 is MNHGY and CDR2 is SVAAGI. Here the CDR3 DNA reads TGTGCCAGCAGTTACGACCGGACACGCTATAATTCACCCCTCCACTTT. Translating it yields CASSYDRTRYNSPLHF.